This T cell receptor beta chain was found in a study of glioma-infiltrating T cells. Study-wide points: Gliomas, especially low-grade, showed above-expected tissue-blood divergence; non-neoplastic patients showed below.

The iRepertoire nested amplicon-rescue multiplex PCR amplified TCR alpha and beta CDR3s from RNA. TCRdb re-analysed the multiplex PCR reads in MiXCR, keeping a single row per CDR3 protein. The table shows about 400,000 distinct CDR3 sequences, with 41% occurring only once. Per the germline V gene, CDR1 is MNHEY and CDR2 is SVGEGT. The CDR3 consists of 14 residues. Trimming took off 7 bases at V and 4 bases at J, with 14 bases between the two ends. On this clonotype itself: Its antigen remains unidentified. Being one base from a much bigger clone, this may be a read error.

The sample taken for sequencing was glioma tissue, nonneoplastic brain tissue, or PBMCs (not recorded which). This sequence joins TRBV6-2 or TRBV6-3 and TRBJ1-5; D not resolved. The receptor's source is a human donor with low-grade glioma or glioblastoma, undergoing nonglioma brain surgery, or in good health (not recorded which). The CDR3 DNA reads as TGTGCCAGCACCGGGCGAAGACCAAATCAGCCCCAGCATTTT. As protein: CASTGRRPNQPQHF.